This T cell receptor (beta chain) was retrieved from a study of shared clonotypes between healthy human individuals. Whole-study results and caveats: What rarefaction showed was incomplete sorted-subset sequencing despite large depth.

CDR1 is SGHRS and CDR2 is YFSETQ in the germline V gene. The length of the CDR3 is 13 residues. Trimming shortened V by 5 bases and J by 2 bases, and 11 bases separated the two germline ends. As to this clone: The antigen remains unidentified. Other DNA sequences from this sample encode an identical CDR3 as well.

Some clones are missing from TCRdb's copy, which holds only in-frame ones; the method was immunoSEQ multiplex PCR. The table lists 1.5 million to 2.5 million clones, about 95% of them singletons. CD45RO-negative cells were positively selected for CCR7, leaving out terminally differentiated effector memory CD45RA+ cells. The sequencing input was naive CD8+ T cells sorted from blood. The chain uses TRBV5-1 and TRBJ2-7; D is unresolved. This receptor was identified in a man aged 18 to 29 in good health. For the CDR3, the DNA is TGCGCCAGCAGACCGGACGCGGCCTACGAGCAGTACTTC. It translates to CASRPDAAYEQYF.